This is a list of T cell receptor beta chains from one sample in a study of blood T cell repertoires in COVID-19. Produced via immunoSEQ multiplex PCR; TCRdb's table is partial and in-frame only. The sample carries 150,000 to 200,000 clones, approximately 92% recorded once. What was sequenced was peripheral blood. Receptors were obtained from a woman aged 50 to 65 with acute or convalescent COVID-19. Both conserved end residues are part of each CDR3. D genes are given only for firm matches.

V: TRBV10-3
D: NA
J: TRBJ1-1
DNA: TGTGCCACCAAGCCACAGCCCGGTTCGAGTGAAGCTTTCTTT
CDR3: CATKPQPGSSEAFF

V: TRBV6-5
D: TRBD1
J: TRBJ1-2
DNA: TGTGCCAGCAGTCCCCGGGACAGGGTCTATGGCTACACCTTC
CDR3: CASSPRDRVYGYTF

V: TRBV29-1
D: TRBD2
J: TRBJ2-7
DNA: TGCAGCGTTGTACCTAGCGGGAGTAGGTACGAGCAGTACTTC
CDR3: CSVVPSGSRYEQYF

V: TRBV30
D: NA
J: TRBJ1-5
DNA: TGTGCCTGGAGCACTAGGGAGAATCAGCCCCAGCATTTT
CDR3: CAWSTRENQPQHF

V: TRBV11-2
D: NA
J: TRBJ2-1
DNA: TGTGCCAGCAGCTTCGACAGGATTGACAATGAGCAGTTCTTC
CDR3: CASSFDRIDNEQFF

V: TRBV30
D: TRBD1
J: TRBJ1-1
DNA: TGTGCCTGGATCGACAGGGACGCTGAAGCTTTCTTT
CDR3: CAWIDRDAEAFF

V: TRBV5-4
D: NA
J: TRBJ2-7
DNA: TGTGCCAGCAGCTTGTCTGGTCTAGAAGCCTACGAGCAGTACTTC
CDR3: CASSLSGLEAYEQYF

V: TRBV19
D: NA
J: TRBJ1-2
DNA: TGTGCCAGTAGTACCCAATGGTCTGGGGGACAATATTTCGATGGCTACACCTTC
CDR3: CASSTQWSGGQYFDGYTF

V: TRBV5-6
D: NA
J: TRBJ1-2
DNA: TGTGCCAGCAGCTTGGAAAGACAGGCCGTCCGCTACACCTTC
CDR3: CASSLERQAVRYTF

V: TRBV7-9
D: TRBD2
J: TRBJ2-1
DNA: TGTGCCAGCAGGCCGGGACTAGGGATTTACAATGAGCAGTTCTTC
CDR3: CASRPGLGIYNEQFF

V: TRBV24-1
D: TRBD1
J: TRBJ2-1
DNA: TGTGCCACCAGTGAGTCAGGGACAGCTTTCTCCTACAATGAGCAGTTCTTC
CDR3: CATSESGTAFSYNEQFF

V: TRBV6-5
D: TRBD1
J: TRBJ1-2
DNA: TGTGCCAGCAGTTCCGGGACAGGGGGAAACTATGGCTACACCTTC
CDR3: CASSSGTGGNYGYTF

V: TRBV6-5
D: NA
J: TRBJ1-2
DNA: TGTGCCAGCAGTTACGAACAGGGTATCTTCTATGGCTACACCTTC
CDR3: CASSYEQGIFYGYTF

V: TRBV14
D: NA
J: TRBJ2-1
DNA: TGTGCCAGCAGCCCCTCCCGGACAGCGGCCAATGAGCAGTTCTTC
CDR3: CASSPSRTAANEQFF

V: TRBV9
D: NA
J: TRBJ2-5
DNA: TGTGCCAGCAGCGTAGGTTCTGGTAGCGAGACCCAGTACTTC
CDR3: CASSVGSGSETQYF

V: TRBV30
D: NA
J: TRBJ1-1
DNA: TGTGCCTGGAGTGGATGGGGAGGGGAGGCTAACACTGAAGCTTTCTTT
CDR3: CAWSGWGGEANTEAFF

V: TRBV10-1
D: NA
J: TRBJ1-5
DNA: TGCGCCAGCAGTGACCCGACTGCAGACAATCAGCCCCAGCATTTT
CDR3: CASSDPTADNQPQHF

V: TRBV7-2
D: NA
J: TRBJ1-1
DNA: TGTGCCAGCAGCTTAGTAGGGGGTAATACTGAAGCTTTCTTT
CDR3: CASSLVGGNTEAFF

V: TRBV6-1
D: TRBD1
J: TRBJ1-5
DNA: TGTGCCAGCAGTGTTTCCGTGGGACAGGGGGGTCAGCCCCAGCATTTT
CDR3: CASSVSVGQGGQPQHF

V: TRBV19
D: TRBD2
J: TRBJ2-1
DNA: TGTGCCAGTAGTACCCTAGGCGGGGGGTTCTACAATGAGCAGTTCTTC
CDR3: CASSTLGGGFYNEQFF